Listed below are T cell receptor beta chains from one sample, sequenced in a study of CD8 T cells in ankylosing spondylitis. TCRdb processed the 5' RACE reads anew with MiXCR; each CDR3 protein has one entry. The table has 390,000 or so distinct CDR3 sequences, about 22% seen once. Sequencing was performed on blood, either unsorted or a sorted T cell fraction (not recorded which). These receptors originate from a male donor with ankylosing spondylitis. Each CDR3 is given with its conserved first and last residue. A D gene is named only where the DNA matches it firmly. Clone size, where shown, is once, few, many, or a class for clones that have expanded.

clone_size: NA
d_call: TRBD2
v_call: TRBV9
j_call: TRBJ2-7
cdr3_aa: CASSVGEGTFYEQYF
cdr3_nt: TGTGCCAGCAGCGTAGGGGAGGGGACGTTCTACGAGCAGTACTTC

clone_size: few
d_call: NA
v_call: TRBV15
j_call: TRBJ1-3
cdr3_aa: CATSREAGFSGNTIYF
cdr3_nt: TGTGCCACCAGCAGAGAAGCCGGGTTCTCTGGAAACACCATATATTTT

clone_size: NA
d_call: NA
v_call: TRBV13
j_call: TRBJ2-2
cdr3_aa: CASSFQTGSNTGELFF
cdr3_nt: TGTGCCAGCAGCTTCCAGACAGGCTCGAACACCGGGGAGCTGTTTTTT

clone_size: NA
d_call: NA
v_call: TRBV7-2
j_call: TRBJ1-2
cdr3_aa: CASSFNSGRNSYGYTF
cdr3_nt: TGTGCCAGCAGCTTCAACTCGGGACGGAACTCCTATGGCTACACCTTC

clone_size: few
d_call: TRBD1
v_call: TRBV25-1
j_call: TRBJ2-1
cdr3_aa: CASSDNFRDRRLNEQFF
cdr3_nt: TGTGCCAGCAGTGATAACTTCCGGGACAGGCGACTCAATGAGCAGTTCTTC

clone_size: NA
d_call: NA
v_call: TRBV12-3/TRBV12-4
j_call: TRBJ2-3
cdr3_aa: CASSRPPRGTDTQYF
cdr3_nt: TGTGCCAGCAGTCGACCTCCGAGGGGCACAGATACGCAGTATTTT

clone_size: NA
d_call: NA
v_call: TRBV18
j_call: TRBJ2-3
cdr3_aa: CASSPRRRGDTDTQYF
cdr3_nt: TGTGCCAGCTCACCACGGCGCAGGGGGGACACAGATACGCAGTATTTT

clone_size: NA
d_call: NA
v_call: TRBV21-1
j_call: TRBJ1-4
cdr3_aa: CASSKGGLGHYPLGLNEKLFF
cdr3_nt: TGTGCCAGCAGCAAGGGAGGCCTCGGACACTACCCCCTGGGGTTAAATGAAAAACTGTTTTTT

clone_size: NA
d_call: NA
v_call: TRBV28
j_call: TRBJ2-5
cdr3_aa: CASSLLPREETQYF
cdr3_nt: TGTGCCAGCAGTTTATTGCCCAGAGAAGAGACCCAGTACTTC

clone_size: NA
d_call: TRBD1
v_call: TRBV10-3
j_call: TRBJ2-1
cdr3_aa: CAISESRGDRGSNEQFF
cdr3_nt: TGTGCCATCAGTGAGTCGCGGGGGGACAGGGGAAGCAATGAGCAGTTCTTC

clone_size: many
d_call: NA
v_call: TRBV20-1
j_call: TRBJ2-6
cdr3_aa: CSAPNPGFFSGANVLTF
cdr3_nt: TGCAGTGCTCCGAACCCAGGTTTTTTCTCTGGGGCCAACGTCCTGACTTTC

clone_size: few
d_call: TRBD1
v_call: TRBV4-2
j_call: TRBJ1-2
cdr3_aa: CASSLYWRTGANYGYTF
cdr3_nt: TGTGCCAGCAGCCTTTATTGGAGGACAGGTGCAAACTATGGCTACACCTTC

clone_size: NA
d_call: TRBD2
v_call: TRBV15
j_call: TRBJ2-1
cdr3_aa: CATSRGTSKDNEQFF
cdr3_nt: TGTGCCACCAGCAGAGGGACTAGCAAAGACAATGAGCAGTTCTTC

clone_size: few
d_call: NA
v_call: TRBV6-2/TRBV6-3
j_call: TRBJ2-7
cdr3_aa: CASTQRGRPEPISYEQYF
cdr3_nt: TGTGCCAGCACCCAGAGGGGACGCCCGGAGCCGATTTCCTACGAGCAGTACTTC

clone_size: NA
d_call: TRBD2
v_call: TRBV28
j_call: TRBJ2-5
cdr3_aa: CASSSLSGSGGETQYF
cdr3_nt: TGTGCCAGCAGCTCATTGAGCGGGAGCGGCGGTGAGACCCAGTACTTC

clone_size: NA
d_call: TRBD1
v_call: TRBV12-3/TRBV12-4
j_call: TRBJ2-7
cdr3_aa: CASSQGQGLSYEQYF
cdr3_nt: TGTGCCAGCAGTCAAGGACAGGGGTTGTCCTACGAGCAGTACTTC

clone_size: NA
d_call: TRBD2
v_call: TRBV12-3/TRBV12-4
j_call: TRBJ2-5
cdr3_aa: CASRPERELETQYF
cdr3_nt: TGTGCCAGCAGACCCGAGCGGGAGTTAGAGACCCAGTACTTC

clone_size: few
d_call: NA
v_call: TRBV6-2/TRBV6-3
j_call: TRBJ1-5
cdr3_aa: CASSYAGLIQPQHF
cdr3_nt: TGTGCCAGCAGTTATGCGGGCCTCATTCAGCCCCAGCATTTT

clone_size: NA
d_call: NA
v_call: TRBV29-1
j_call: TRBJ2-5
cdr3_aa: CSADRGGETQYF
cdr3_nt: TGCAGCGCTGACAGGGGAGGGGAGACCCAGTACTTC

clone_size: few
d_call: TRBD2
v_call: TRBV3-1
j_call: TRBJ2-7
cdr3_aa: CASSQILAGHEQYF
cdr3_nt: TGTGCCAGCAGCCAAATACTAGCGGGGCACGAGCAGTACTTC

clone_size: many
d_call: NA
v_call: TRBV5-1
j_call: TRBJ1-3
cdr3_aa: CASSLDGGPGNTIYF
cdr3_nt: TGTGCCAGCAGTTTAGACGGGGGGCCAGGAAACACCATATATTTT

clone_size: NA
d_call: NA
v_call: TRBV6-2/TRBV6-3
j_call: TRBJ2-7
cdr3_aa: CASSYILEQYF
cdr3_nt: TGTGCCAGCAGTTACATCCTCGAGCAGTACTTC

clone_size: few
d_call: NA
v_call: TRBV28
j_call: TRBJ1-2
cdr3_aa: CASSRPGAGYTF
cdr3_nt: TGTGCCAGCAGTCGGCCAGGGGCTGGCTACACCTTC

clone_size: NA
d_call: NA
v_call: TRBV29-1
j_call: TRBJ2-3
cdr3_aa: CSVEVGAATDTQYF
cdr3_nt: TGCAGCGTTGAAGTTGGGGCAGCCACAGATACGCAGTATTTT

clone_size: NA
d_call: NA
v_call: TRBV3-1
j_call: TRBJ2-3
cdr3_aa: CASSQERQGAIDTQYF
cdr3_nt: TGTGCCAGCAGCCAAGAACGGCAAGGGGCGATAGATACGCAGTATTTT

clone_size: NA
d_call: NA
v_call: TRBV10-3
j_call: TRBJ2-2
cdr3_aa: CAISGYTGELFF
cdr3_nt: TGTGCCATCAGTGGCTACACCGGGGAGCTGTTTTTT

clone_size: NA
d_call: TRBD1
v_call: TRBV19
j_call: TRBJ1-2
cdr3_aa: CASSIGQGNYGYTF
cdr3_nt: TGTGCCAGTAGTATTGGACAGGGGAACTATGGCTACACCTTC

clone_size: few
d_call: TRBD2
v_call: TRBV20-1
j_call: TRBJ2-3
cdr3_aa: CSARDPAGVKDTQYF
cdr3_nt: TGCAGTGCTAGAGATCCGGCGGGAGTTAAGGATACGCAGTATTTT

clone_size: NA
d_call: NA
v_call: TRBV12-3/TRBV12-4
j_call: TRBJ1-2
cdr3_aa: CASSLLPSYGYTF
cdr3_nt: TGTGCCAGCAGTTTACTTCCCAGCTATGGCTACACCTTC

clone_size: few
d_call: TRBD2
v_call: TRBV2
j_call: TRBJ2-1
cdr3_aa: CASSESGRALSEQFF
cdr3_nt: TGTGCCAGCAGTGAAAGCGGGAGGGCCCTATCTGAGCAGTTCTTC

clone_size: few
d_call: NA
v_call: TRBV20-1
j_call: TRBJ2-7
cdr3_aa: CSARVQISSYEQYF
cdr3_nt: TGCAGTGCTAGAGTTCAGATTAGCTCCTACGAGCAGTACTTC

clone_size: few
d_call: NA
v_call: TRBV10-3
j_call: TRBJ2-1
cdr3_aa: CAISVRGVYNEQFF
cdr3_nt: TGTGCCATCAGTGTAAGGGGGGTCTACAATGAGCAGTTCTTC

clone_size: NA
d_call: NA
v_call: TRBV10-3
j_call: TRBJ1-4
cdr3_aa: CAISDPGANEKLFF
cdr3_nt: TGTGCCATCAGTGACCCGGGGGCTAATGAAAAACTGTTTTTT

clone_size: NA
d_call: NA
v_call: TRBV6-2/TRBV6-3
j_call: TRBJ1-2
cdr3_aa: CASSYLGAGYGYTF
cdr3_nt: TGTGCCAGCAGTTACCTGGGGGCAGGATATGGCTACACCTTC

clone_size: NA
d_call: TRBD2
v_call: TRBV20-1
j_call: TRBJ2-7
cdr3_aa: CSAPSRVAGGFSYEQYF
cdr3_nt: TGCAGTGCCCCTAGCAGGGTGGCGGGAGGGTTCTCCTACGAGCAGTACTTC

clone_size: NA
d_call: NA
v_call: TRBV7-2
j_call: TRBJ2-2
cdr3_aa: CASSLEGGYTGELFF
cdr3_nt: TGTGCCAGCAGCTTAGAAGGTGGATACACCGGGGAGCTGTTTTTT

clone_size: NA
d_call: TRBD2
v_call: TRBV20-1
j_call: TRBJ2-1
cdr3_aa: CSASGRAYEQFF
cdr3_nt: TGCAGTGCTAGCGGGAGGGCCTATGAGCAGTTCTTC

clone_size: NA
d_call: NA
v_call: TRBV5-1
j_call: TRBJ2-7
cdr3_aa: CASSAGNSYEQYF
cdr3_nt: TGCGCCAGCAGCGCGGGGAACTCCTACGAGCAGTACTTC

clone_size: NA
d_call: NA
v_call: TRBV6-1
j_call: TRBJ1-2
cdr3_aa: CASNSHGGGFYGYTF
cdr3_nt: TGTGCCAGCAACTCCCACGGGGGAGGATTCTATGGCTACACCTTC

clone_size: few
d_call: NA
v_call: TRBV20-1
j_call: TRBJ2-7
cdr3_aa: CSARVQMEQYF
cdr3_nt: TGCAGTGCTAGAGTTCAAATGGAGCAGTACTTC

clone_size: NA
d_call: NA
v_call: TRBV28
j_call: TRBJ2-3
cdr3_aa: CASSRAGTPTPDTQYF
cdr3_nt: TGTGCCAGCAGTAGAGCCGGGACCCCGACCCCAGATACGCAGTATTTT

clone_size: NA
d_call: NA
v_call: TRBV5-1
j_call: TRBJ2-1
cdr3_aa: CASSTRRDPTYNEQFF
cdr3_nt: TGCGCCAGCAGCACCCGCCGGGACCCGACCTACAATGAGCAGTTCTTC

clone_size: many
d_call: NA
v_call: TRBV7-2
j_call: TRBJ2-7
cdr3_aa: CASSLQGQDEQYF
cdr3_nt: TGTGCCAGCAGCTTACAGGGGCAGGACGAGCAGTACTTC

clone_size: few
d_call: NA
v_call: TRBV14
j_call: TRBJ2-3
cdr3_aa: CASSQEQRVPTDTQYF
cdr3_nt: TGTGCCAGCAGCCAAGAACAGCGGGTACCCACAGATACGCAGTATTTT

clone_size: NA
d_call: NA
v_call: TRBV7-6
j_call: TRBJ2-5
cdr3_aa: CASSSTGFETQYF
cdr3_nt: TGTGCCAGCAGCTCAACAGGGTTCGAGACCCAGTACTTC

clone_size: few
d_call: TRBD1
v_call: TRBV14
j_call: TRBJ2-7
cdr3_aa: CASSPGQGLDF
cdr3_nt: TGTGCCAGCAGCCCCGGACAGGGTTTGGACTTC

clone_size: few
d_call: NA
v_call: TRBV5-6
j_call: TRBJ1-6
cdr3_aa: CASSFVGTDNSPLHF
cdr3_nt: TGTGCCAGCAGCTTCGTCGGAACAGATAATTCACCCCTCCACTTT

clone_size: NA
d_call: TRBD1
v_call: TRBV18
j_call: TRBJ2-1
cdr3_aa: CASKIQGAYNEQFF
cdr3_nt: TGTGCCAGTAAAATACAGGGGGCCTACAATGAGCAGTTCTTC

clone_size: NA
d_call: TRBD2
v_call: TRBV6-4
j_call: TRBJ2-3
cdr3_aa: CASRPEAGAPDTQYF
cdr3_nt: TGTGCCAGCAGACCCGAAGCGGGAGCGCCAGATACGCAGTATTTT

clone_size: NA
d_call: NA
v_call: TRBV5-6
j_call: TRBJ2-7
cdr3_aa: CASSLLTVLTSAGYEQYF
cdr3_nt: TGTGCCAGCAGCCTCCTGACCGTTTTGACATCCGCGGGGTACGAGCAGTACTTC

clone_size: NA
d_call: TRBD1
v_call: TRBV25-1
j_call: TRBJ2-1
cdr3_aa: CASSKDRSAYNEQFF
cdr3_nt: TGTGCCAGCAGTAAGGACAGGTCGGCATACAATGAGCAGTTCTTC

clone_size: few
d_call: NA
v_call: TRBV3-1
j_call: TRBJ1-1
cdr3_aa: CASSHWDTAEAFF
cdr3_nt: TGTGCCAGCAGCCATTGGGACACGGCTGAAGCTTTCTTT

clone_size: NA
d_call: NA
v_call: TRBV5-6
j_call: TRBJ2-1
cdr3_aa: CASSLPTSGDEQFF
cdr3_nt: TGTGCCAGCAGCCTCCCCACTAGTGGCGATGAGCAGTTCTTC

clone_size: few
d_call: NA
v_call: TRBV5-1
j_call: TRBJ2-5
cdr3_aa: CASSLSRVQETQYF
cdr3_nt: TGCGCCAGCAGCTTGAGCAGGGTCCAAGAGACCCAGTACTTC

clone_size: NA
d_call: TRBD1
v_call: TRBV18
j_call: TRBJ2-7
cdr3_aa: CASSPLGQKRHEQYF
cdr3_nt: TGTGCCAGCTCACCACTGGGACAGAAGAGGCACGAGCAGTACTTC